The 14 T cell receptor beta chains below were found in one sample sequenced in a study of shared clonotypes between healthy human individuals (dated by TCRdb to the early 2020s). The library was obtained by the immunoSEQ multiplex PCR assay. The immuneACCESS repertoire file appears here via TCRdb, limited to in-frame rearrangements. These files lack a portion of the clones; in checked studies, under half of the deficit traces to unresolved V genes, and the cause of the others is not known. A total of 2,100,000 or so clones appear in this sample, about 94% of them only once. Clones ranked in the top ten supply less than 0.15% of the sample. The material sequenced was naive CD4+ T cells sorted from blood. The meaning of the sample's cell subset or site label: CD45RA+ positively selected. The receptor set was obtained from a man between 18 and 29 years old in good health.

This chain connects TRBV4-3 to TRBJ2-5; 9 bases agree with TRBD2. Germline loops: CDR1 LGHNA, CDR2 YSLEER. With 2 bases clipped from V and 4 bases from J, the junction kept 8 bases outside the gene matches. The CDR3 covers 16 residues. CDR3 bases: TGCGCCAGCAGCCAATTTAGCGGGAGCTCGAGAGAGACCCAGTACTTC. Encoded protein: CASSQFSGSSRETQYF.

The chain recombines TRBV7-9 with TRBJ2-7; 10 nucleotides line up with TRBD1. Trimming took 5 bases from V and 4 from J; bases not matched to a gene: 5. CDR1 is SEHNR, CDR2 FQNEAQ, per germline (reference sequence). This CDR3 is built from 14 residues. The CDR3 reads CASSLDRGMYEQYF. Written as DNA, the CDR3 is TGTGCCAGCAGCCTGGACAGGGGGATGTACGAGCAGTACTTC. Complete variable domain (other parts from reference TRBV7-9 and TRBJ2-7): DTGVSQNPRHKITKRGQNVTFRCDPISEHNRLYWYRQTLGQGPEFLTYFQNEAQLEKSRLLSDRFSAERPKGSFSTLEIQRTEQGDSAMYLCASSLDRGMYEQYFGPGTRLTVT.

The chain joins TRBV10-1 to TRBJ2-3, with TRBD1 matching 8 bases. J was trimmed by 4 bases and V by 4 bases; bases with no gene match: 7. Germline V gene sequence: CDR1 WNHNN, CDR2 SYGVQD (reference sequence). The CDR3 has 15 residues. The CDR3 DNA reads as TGCGCCAGCAGTGCTTGGGGACAGGATGCAGATACGCAGTATTTT. Amino acid sequence: CASSAWGQDADTQYF.

The V and J genes are TRBV2 and TRBJ2-3; 8 nucleotides align to TRBD2. Germline CDR1 reads SNHLY; CDR2 reads FYNNEI. J gave up 4 bases and V 2 bases, and 5 bases lay outside the gene matches. This CDR3 has 15 amino acids. CDR3 residues: CASSESGSLADTQYF. In DNA, the CDR3 is TGTGCCAGCAGTGAAAGCGGGAGTTTGGCAGATACGCAGTATTTT.

The chain has TRBV6-5 and TRBJ1-2, with 10 bases that match TRBD1. Germline-derived CDR1 and CDR2 are MNHEY and SVGAGI. The CDR3 sequence is 14 residues long. Unmatched junction bases numbered 9, after V lost 8 bases and J lost 6 bases. Here the CDR3 reads CASGERTGGNGYTF. The CDR3 nucleotides are TGTGCCAGCGGAGAGAGGACAGGGGGTAATGGCTACACCTTC.

V and J are TRBV5-6 and TRBJ2-3, with TRBD2 matching 10 bases. The germline CDR1 and CDR2 sequences are SGHDT and YYEEEE. V trimming: 5 bases; J trimming: 2 bases; junction bases outside the gene matches: 11. The CDR3 covers 17 residues. CDR3 sequence reads: CASRDAPGLAYTDTQYF. CDR3 in DNA: TGTGCCAGCAGAGACGCGCCGGGACTAGCGTACACAGATACGCAGTATTTT.

Only one count was recorded for this clone. The chain joins TRBV2 to TRBJ2-5; 10 bases are a match to TRBD2. With 8 bases clipped from V and 0 bases from J, the junction kept 6 bases outside the gene matches. Per germline, CDR1 SNHLY and CDR2 FYNNEI. The CDR3 loop spans 15 amino acids. The CDR3 reads CASGLADWYQETQYF. CDR3 DNA sequence: TGTGCCAGCGGACTAGCGGATTGGTACCAAGAGACCCAGTACTTC.

Worth noting for this clone: Other DNA sequences within the sample encode an identical CDR3. V gene TRBV30 combines with J gene TRBJ2-1, with D perhaps TRBD1 or TRBD2 (6 bases each). This CDR3 is built from 12 residues. Germline CDR1 and CDR2: GTSNPN and SVGIG (reference sequence). V was pared by 0 bases and J by 9 bases, with 9 bases between. The CDR3, as DNA: TGTGCCTGGAGTGTACAGGGACTTGAGCAGTTCTTC. Its protein product is CAWSVQGLEQFF.

The chain is built from TRBV5-1 and TRBJ1-1; D is undetermined. The CDR3 consists of 13 residues. Trimming took off 5 bases at V and 6 bases at J, with 14 bases between the two ends. Germline V CDR1 and CDR2: SGHRS, YFSETQ. The CDR3 coding sequence is TGCGCCAGCAGACCCCGGATGGAGGCTGAAGCTTTCTTT. As protein: CASRPRMEAEAFF.

This clone was seen only once. Here the CDR3 DNA reads TGTGCCATCAGTGAGGCAGGCCCACAGGAGACCCAGTACTTC. Protein product: CAISEAGPQETQYF. This chain uses TRBV10-3 with TRBJ2-5; D not certain. The CDR3 is 14 residues long. Germline assignment: CDR1 ENHRY and CDR2 SYGVKD. Deletions cut 2 bases from V and 5 bases from J, with 12 bases between.

This chain joins TRBV4-1 and TRBJ1-2; 11 nucleotides line up with TRBD1. The V gene's germline CDR1 is MGHRA and CDR2 YSYEKL. The CDR3 runs to 15 residues. Unmatched junction bases numbered 4, after V lost 4 bases and J lost 3 bases. The CDR3 reads CASSPLGQGDYGYTF. CDR3 coding DNA: TGCGCCAGCAGCCCGTTGGGACAGGGGGACTATGGCTACACCTTC.

DNA for the CDR3: TGCGCCAGCAGTGACTATAGCACTGAAGCTTTCTTT. Translating gives CASSDYSTEAFF. This chain uses TRBV10-2 with TRBJ1-1; D gene ambiguous. The germline V and J ends were trimmed by 3 bases and 4 bases, with 6 bases remaining between them. Germline CDR1 is WSHSY and CDR2 is SAAADI. The CDR3 is 12 amino acids.

This sequence joins TRBV30 and TRBJ1-1; 7 bases are a match to TRBD1. The CDR3 contains 12 residues. The V gene end was trimmed by 5 bases and the J gene end by 6 bases; junction bases not matched to a gene: 6. CDR1 and CDR2 from the germline V gene are GTSNPN and SVGIG (reference sequence). The CDR3 here is CAWRPQGAEAFF. CDR3 bases: TGTGCCTGGCGCCCGCAGGGGGCTGAAGCTTTCTTT.

This clone was seen a single time. The V call is TRBV7-2, the J call TRBJ2-5; 8 nucleotides agree with TRBD2. Germline V gene data show CDR1 as SGHTA and CDR2 as FQGNSA. V shed 2 bases, J shed 2 bases, and the junction held 4 bases outside the gene matches. The CDR3 sequence is 15 residues long. CDR3 protein: CASSLITGGQETQYF. The CDR3 bases are TGTGCCAGCAGCTTAATTACGGGAGGGCAAGAGACCCAGTACTTC.